These 10 T cell receptor beta chains were all obtained from the same sample, sequenced in a study of blood T cell repertoires in COVID-19. Profiled with immunoSEQ multiplex PCR; TCRdb holds only in-frame clones, not every one. The data show almost 300,000 clones, about 88% seen once. Material for sequencing was peripheral blood. These receptors were collected from a man aged 65-85 years with acute or convalescent COVID-19.

The genes are TRBV6-5 and TRBJ2-7, with 11 bases matching TRBD2. The V gene end was trimmed by 6 bases and the J gene end by 2 bases; junction bases not matched to a gene: 6. This CDR3 contains 15 residues. Germline V gene sequence: CDR1 MNHEY, CDR2 SVGAGI. The CDR3, as DNA: TGTGCCAGCAGGAACCTACTAGCGGGAGCCTACGAGCAGTACTTC. It yields the protein CASRNLLAGAYEQYF.

This sequence joins TRBV7-2 and TRBJ2-1; weak D call: TRBD2 (5 bases). Germline CDR1 is SGHTA and CDR2 is FQGNSA. The CDR3 is 15 residues long. V lost 4 bases and J 2 bases, leaving 12 bases between the germline ends. CDR3 DNA sequence: TGTGCCAGCAGCTCCCTTAGCGCAACCTACAATGAGCAGTTCTTC. Protein: CASSSLSATYNEQFF.

V is TRBV5-5 and J is TRBJ2-3, with TRBD2 matching over 12 bases. CDR1 is SGHKS, CDR2 YYEKEE, per germline (reference sequence). V lost 6 bases and J lost 4; bases outside the gene matches: 0. CDR3 length: 13 amino acids. The chain's CDR3 is CASTSGGADTQYF. The CDR3 bases are TGTGCCAGCACTAGCGGGGGGGCAGATACGCAGTATTTT. Supplemented by reference TRBV5-5 and TRBJ2-3, the full variable domain reads DAGVTQSPTHLIKTRGQQVTLRCSPISGHKSVSWYQQVLGQGPQFIFQYYEKEERGRGNFPDRFSARQFPNYSSELNVNALLLGDSALYLCASTSGGADTQYFGPGTRLTVL.

The chain recombines TRBV5-4 with TRBJ2-2; the D gene is possibly TRBD1 (7 bases). Looked up from germline, CDR1 is SGHNT and CDR2 is YYREEE (reference sequence). The CDR3 has 17 amino acids. The germline V and J ends were trimmed by 4 bases and 0 bases, with 16 bases remaining between them. The CDR3 here is CASSQGGSKANTGELFF. For the CDR3, the DNA is TGTGCCAGCAGCCAGGGGGGAAGCAAAGCGAACACCGGGGAGCTGTTTTTT.

The chain employs TRBV19 and TRBJ1-6, with 7 positions matching TRBD1. Germline assignment: CDR1 LNHDA and CDR2 SQIVND (reference sequence). This CDR3 is 14 amino acids long. Unmatched junction bases numbered 5, after V lost 5 bases and J lost 7 bases. Here the CDR3 DNA reads TGTGCCAGTAGTCCCCAGGGGGTCAATTCACCCCTCCACTTT. This gives the protein CASSPQGVNSPLHF.

The chain is built from TRBV6-5 and TRBJ1-5; no reliable D call. There are 14 residues in the CDR3. From germline, CDR1 is MNHEY and CDR2 SVGAGI. Trimming shortened V by 6 bases and J by 1 base, and 10 bases separated the two germline ends. CDR3 DNA: TGTGCCAGCAGACGCATAGAAAGCAATCAGCCCCAGCATTTT. It translates to CASRRIESNQPQHF.

This clone was counted a few times. The rearrangement uses TRBV28 and TRBJ1-4, with 9 bases that match TRBD1. Unmatched junction bases numbered 5, after V lost 5 bases and J lost 7 bases. The CDR3 runs 14 residues. From germline, CDR1 is MDHEN and CDR2 SYDVKM. As DNA, the CDR3 is TGTGCCAGCAGTGGGGGACAGGGCGGTGAAAAACTGTTTTTT. Amino acid sequence: CASSGGQGGEKLFF.

The chain carries TRBV5-6 and TRBJ1-4, with TRBD1 as a possible D gene (6 bases). Germline values: CDR1 SGHDT, CDR2 YYEEEE. V dropped 1 base and J dropped 7 bases, with 11 bases sitting between them. This CDR3 spans 14 amino acids. DNA for the CDR3: TGTGCCAGCAGCTTGAAGGGGGTCTCTGAAAAACTGTTTTTT. Amino acids: CASSLKGVSEKLFF.

The chain has TRBV6-5 and TRBJ1-4; D may be TRBD1 (6 bases). Trimming removed 5 bases from V and 8 bases from J, with 18 bases in between. Germline assignment: CDR1 MNHEY and CDR2 SVGAGI. The CDR3 runs 15 residues. In DNA form, the CDR3 reads TGTGCCAGCAGTACACACAGGGAAGGAAGCGAAAAACTGTTTTTT. This encodes CASSTHREGSEKLFF.

This chain links TRBV19 with TRBJ2-6; D is ambiguous. CDR1 and CDR2 from the germline V gene are LNHDA and SQIVND (reference sequence). V gave up 1 base and J gave up 0 bases, with 10 bases separating them. The CDR3 spans 17 residues. The CDR3, as DNA: TGTGCCAGTAGTATAGTCGCAGATACCTCTGGGGCCAACGTCCTGACTTTC. This translates into CASSIVADTSGANVLTF.